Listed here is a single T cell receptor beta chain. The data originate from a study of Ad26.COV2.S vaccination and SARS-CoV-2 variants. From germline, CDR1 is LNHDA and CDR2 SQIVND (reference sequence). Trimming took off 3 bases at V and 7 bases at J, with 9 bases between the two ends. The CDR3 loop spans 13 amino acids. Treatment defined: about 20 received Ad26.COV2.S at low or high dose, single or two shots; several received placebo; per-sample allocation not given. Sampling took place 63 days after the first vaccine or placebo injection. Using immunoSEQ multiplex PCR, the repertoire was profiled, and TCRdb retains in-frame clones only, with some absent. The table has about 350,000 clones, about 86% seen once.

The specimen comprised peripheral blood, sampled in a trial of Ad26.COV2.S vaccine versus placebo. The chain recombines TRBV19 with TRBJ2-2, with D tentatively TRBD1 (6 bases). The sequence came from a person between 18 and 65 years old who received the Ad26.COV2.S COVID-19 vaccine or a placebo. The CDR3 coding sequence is TGTGCCAGTAGTATTCAGGGGATCGGGGAGCTGTTTTTT. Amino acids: CASSIQGIGELFF.